This entry is about one T cell receptor beta chain. Its antigen is undetermined. The PCR used 60 Vbeta and 13 Jbeta primers. This table comes from immunoSEQ multiplex PCR, and its TCRdb copy is limited to in-frame clones, with some not included. The table shows around 94,000 clones, with around 77% occurring only once. The CDR3 covers 13 residues. Germline lookup yields CDR1 ENHRY and CDR2 SYGVKD. Losses at the gene ends were 6 bases for V and 4 bases for J; bases not matched to a gene: 3. This specimen comes from a study of cytomegalovirus exposure and HLA in healthy donors. Whole-study context: Genetic ancestry analysis placed around four fifths of the 300 to 500 donors that were genotyped in the Caucasian-associated cluster. Study conclusions and caveats: It was reported that the classifier diagnosed cytomegalovirus status with high specificity and sensitivity in both the original and validation cohorts. Several of the most significant clusters appeared linked to common viral pathogens, based on a later analysis. A previous analysis found most TCR beta V segments productive roughly 90% or roughly 30% of the time.

The TCR was taken from a male donor in good health and CMV-seropositive. V gene TRBV10-3 combines with J gene TRBJ2-1; 7 bases agree with TRBD1. Material: PBMCs. CDR3 residues: CAISPGQYNEQFF. The CDR3 DNA reads as TGTGCCATCAGCCCGGGACAGTACAATGAGCAGTTCTTC.